Listed below are T cell receptor beta chains from one sample, sequenced in a study of CD8+ T cells in alopecia areata. Produced via immunoSEQ multiplex PCR; TCRdb's table is partial and in-frame only. Among about 170,000 clones listed, about 54% were seen once. The sequencing here drew on CD4+ T cells sorted from blood, taken at roughly week 55, from a patient treated with tofacitinib. All receptors derive from a human donor with alopecia areata. The CDR3 runs from the conserved cysteine through the conserved F or W. A D gene is named only where the DNA matches it firmly. Size tells how often a clone was seen (once, few, many) or the class of an expanded clone, and some rows leave it out.

clone_size	v_call	j_call	d_call	cdr3_aa	cdr3_nt
NA	TRBV14	TRBJ1-1	NA	CASSQGRPRDTEAFF	TGTGCCAGCAGCCAAGGGCGGCCCCGGGACACTGAAGCTTTCTTT
NA	TRBV6-1	TRBJ2-2	NA	CASSGLPGQSNTGELFF	TGTGCCAGCAGTGGCCTCCCCGGACAGTCGAACACCGGGGAGCTGTTTTTT
NA	TRBV4-2	TRBJ2-3	TRBD2	CASSRERGGVLSDTQYF	TGTGCCAGCAGCCGGGAACGGGGGGGCGTTTTATCGGATACGCAGTATTTT
NA	TRBV29-1	TRBJ1-1	NA	CSVVSLMNTEAFF	TGCAGCGTTGTAAGCCTTATGAACACTGAAGCTTTCTTT
NA	TRBV18	TRBJ1-6	NA	CASSPYQASGSSYNSPLHF	TGTGCCAGCTCACCCTACCAGGCCAGCGGGAGCTCCTATAATTCACCCCTCCACTTT
NA	TRBV18	TRBJ2-7	NA	CASSRDGYEQYF	TGTGCCAGCTCACGGGATGGCTACGAGCAGTACTTC
few	TRBV7-9	TRBJ2-2	TRBD2	CASATSGVDTGELFF	TGTGCCAGCGCGACTAGCGGGGTGGACACCGGGGAGCTGTTTTTT
NA	TRBV6-5	TRBJ1-5	NA	CASSGTANSNQPQHF	TGTGCCAGCAGCGGGACTGCAAATAGCAATCAGCCCCAGCATTTT
few	TRBV29-1	TRBJ2-2	NA	CSVGTILTGELFF	TGCAGCGTTGGGACTATACTCACCGGGGAGCTGTTTTTT
NA	TRBV7-9	TRBJ2-1	NA	CASSLRDTYNEQFF	TGTGCCAGCAGCTTACGGGACACCTACAATGAGCAGTTCTTC
NA	TRBV30	TRBJ2-7	NA	CAWSTGFREQYF	TGTGCCTGGAGTACAGGGTTTCGCGAGCAGTACTTC
few	TRBV5-1	TRBJ2-2	TRBD1	CASSLGQGTGELFF	TGCGCCAGCAGCTTGGGACAGGGCACCGGGGAGCTGTTTTTT
few	TRBV9	TRBJ2-3	NA	CASSVLGNTDTQYF	TGTGCCAGCAGCGTACTCGGAAACACAGATACGCAGTATTTT
few	TRBV29-1	TRBJ1-1	NA	CSVEVGTRYTEAFF	TGCAGCGTTGAGGTTGGCACTAGATACACTGAAGCTTTCTTT
NA	TRBV30	TRBJ2-1	NA	CACGRAVRNEQFF	TGTGCCTGTGGCAGGGCAGTAAGAAATGAGCAGTTCTTC
NA	TRBV5-5	TRBJ2-2	NA	CASSFTLRGLDTGELFF	TGTGCCAGCAGCTTCACCCTCAGGGGCTTGGACACCGGGGAGCTGTTTTTT
NA	TRBV7-2	TRBJ1-6	TRBD1	CASSFGSGGLRGSPLHF	TGTGCCAGCAGCTTTGGGTCAGGGGGCCTTCGCGGGTCACCCCTCCACTTT
NA	TRBV15	TRBJ2-7	TRBD2	CATSGPSGLPLF	TGTGCCACCAGCGGACCCTCGGGACTACCGTTGTTC
NA	TRBV18	TRBJ1-1	NA	CASSPLAGWLNTEAFF	TGTGCCAGCTCACCTTTGGCAGGGTGGTTGAACACTGAAGCTTTCTTT
NA	TRBV2	TRBJ2-3	TRBD2	CASSEGSGDPDTQYF	TGTGCCAGCAGTGAAGGGAGCGGGGACCCAGATACGCAGTATTTT
NA	TRBV7-2	TRBJ2-5	NA	CASSSTRGLQETQYF	TGTGCCAGCAGCTCCACTCGGGGCCTCCAAGAGACCCAGTACTTC
medium-sized	TRBV7-2	TRBJ2-4	NA	CASSLAGGRNIQYF	TGTGCCAGCAGCTTAGCGGGGGGCCGAAACATTCAGTACTTC
NA	TRBV29-1	TRBJ1-5	NA	CSATVGGFDQPQHF	TGCAGCGCCACGGTGGGGGGCTTTGATCAGCCCCAGCATTTT
NA	TRBV2	TRBJ1-5	NA	CASQDRRSPQHF	TGTGCCAGTCAAGATCGTCGCTCGCCCCAGCATTTT
few	TRBV30	TRBJ1-6	NA	CAWSVLTEKAHF	TGTGCCTGGAGTGTACTGACGGAAAAGGCCCACTTT
NA	TRBV4-2	TRBJ1-1	NA	CASSQPVGPEAFF	TGTGCCAGCAGCCAACCGGTGGGACCTGAAGCTTTCTTT
few	TRBV19	TRBJ1-5	NA	CATKDGSGNQPQHF	TGTGCCACGAAAGACGGGTCCGGCAATCAGCCCCAGCATTTT
NA	TRBV7-9	TRBJ1-5	NA	CASSTPRRQRSNQPQHF	TGTGCCAGCAGCACCCCCAGAAGGCAGAGAAGCAATCAGCCCCAGCATTTT
once	TRBV27	TRBJ2-1	NA	CASSPTGRGAYNEQFF	TGTGCCAGCAGTCCTACAGGGAGAGGGGCCTACAATGAGCAGTTCTTC
once	TRBV30	TRBJ1-2	NA	CAWSPGQGGNGYTF	TGTGCCTGGAGCCCGGGTCAGGGAGGGAACGGCTACACCTTC
NA	TRBV12-5	TRBJ1-3	NA	CASGHDERTISGNTIYF	TGTGCTAGTGGACATGACGAGAGAACGATCTCTGGAAACACCATATATTTT
NA	TRBV2	TRBJ2-5	NA	CASGQQETQYF	TGTGCCAGCGGGCAGCAAGAGACCCAGTACTTC
NA	TRBV30	TRBJ1-1	NA	CAWSLQGNTEAFF	TGTGCCTGGAGTCTTCAGGGGAACACTGAAGCTTTCTTT
NA	TRBV30	TRBJ1-1	NA	CAWMPRSKTEAFF	TGTGCCTGGATGCCACGGTCGAAGACTGAAGCTTTCTTT
NA	TRBV29-1	TRBJ2-3	NA	CSVGSGYTDTQYF	TGCAGCGTTGGGTCAGGGTACACAGATACGCAGTATTTT
NA	TRBV15	TRBJ1-3	TRBD1	CATSGTGFLTSGNTIYF	TGTGCCACCAGCGGGACAGGTTTCCTTACCTCTGGAAACACCATATATTTT
NA	TRBV30	TRBJ2-3	TRBD1	CAFTPSGTGGTDTQYF	TGTGCCTTCACCCCTTCCGGGACAGGGGGTACAGATACGCAGTATTTT
NA	TRBV29-1	TRBJ1-5	NA	CSVATGSEPQHF	TGCAGCGTTGCCACAGGGTCAGAGCCCCAGCATTTT
NA	TRBV7-9	TRBJ1-2	NA	CASTTNYGYTF	TGTGCCAGCACCACTAACTATGGCTACACCTTC
NA	TRBV10-3	TRBJ2-7	NA	CAISESRATSEQYF	TGTGCCATCAGTGAGTCAAGGGCCACCTCCGAGCAGTACTTC
NA	TRBV5-1	TRBJ2-7	NA	CASSVGQRSYEQYF	TGCGCCAGCAGCGTAGGACAGCGCTCCTACGAGCAGTACTTC
NA	TRBV4-2	TRBJ2-3	NA	CASSQEARGSGDTQYF	TGTGCCAGCAGCCAAGAGGCCCGGGGTTCAGGAGATACGCAGTATTTT
once	TRBV30	TRBJ2-1	NA	CAWSVGRVPGNEQFF	TGTGCCTGGAGTGTCGGCAGGGTACCCGGCAATGAGCAGTTCTTC
NA	TRBV10-3	TRBJ2-2	NA	CAISESPAGAGELFF	TGTGCCATCAGTGAGTCACCGGCAGGGGCCGGGGAGCTGTTTTTT